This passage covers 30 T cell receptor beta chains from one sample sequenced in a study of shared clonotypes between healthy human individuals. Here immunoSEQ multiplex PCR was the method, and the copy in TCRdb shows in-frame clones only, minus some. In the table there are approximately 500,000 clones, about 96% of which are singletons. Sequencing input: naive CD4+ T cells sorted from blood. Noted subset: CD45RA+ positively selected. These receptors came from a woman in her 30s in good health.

CDR3 region: CAWSLTNEQYF. The CDR3 coding sequence is TGTGCCTGGAGTCTCACCAACGAGCAGTACTTC. The rearrangement links TRBV30 to TRBJ2-7; no firm D call. Trimming pared 2 bases from V and 5 bases from J, leaving 7 bases between. This CDR3 spans 11 amino acids. Germline V gene sequence: CDR1 GTSNPN, CDR2 SVGIG (reference sequence).

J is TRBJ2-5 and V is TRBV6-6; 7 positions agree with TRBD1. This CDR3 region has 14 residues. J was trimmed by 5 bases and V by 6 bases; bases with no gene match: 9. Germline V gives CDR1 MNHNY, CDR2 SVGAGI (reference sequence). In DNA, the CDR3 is TGTGCCAGCAGCCGACAGGGTTGGGGGGAGACCCAGTACTTC. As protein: CASSRQGWGETQYF.

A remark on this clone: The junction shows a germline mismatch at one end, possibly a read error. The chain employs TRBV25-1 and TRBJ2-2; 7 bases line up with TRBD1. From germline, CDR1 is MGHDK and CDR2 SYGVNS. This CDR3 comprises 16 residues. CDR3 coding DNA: TGTGCCAGCAGTTCCAGGGGGAAGGGGAACACGGGGGAGCTGTTTTTT. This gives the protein CASSSRGKGNTGELFF.

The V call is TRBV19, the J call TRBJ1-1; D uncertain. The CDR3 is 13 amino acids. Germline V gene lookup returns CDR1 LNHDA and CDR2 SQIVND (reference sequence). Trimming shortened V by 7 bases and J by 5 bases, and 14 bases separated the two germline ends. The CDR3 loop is CASTSPPGTEAFF. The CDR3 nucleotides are TGTGCCAGTACTTCCCCCCCGGGAACTGAAGCTTTCTTT.

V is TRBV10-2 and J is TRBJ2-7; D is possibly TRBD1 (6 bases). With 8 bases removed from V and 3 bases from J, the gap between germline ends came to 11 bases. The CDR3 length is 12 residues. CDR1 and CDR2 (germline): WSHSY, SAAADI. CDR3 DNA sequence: TGCGCCAGCGGAGGCAGGGGCTACGAGCAGTACTTC. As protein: CASGGRGYEQYF.

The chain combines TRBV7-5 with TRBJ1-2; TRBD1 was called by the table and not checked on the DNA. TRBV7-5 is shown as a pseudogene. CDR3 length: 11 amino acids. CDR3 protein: CASSNRHPLAF. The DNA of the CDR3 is TGTGCCAGCAGCAATAGACACCCACTCGCCTTC.

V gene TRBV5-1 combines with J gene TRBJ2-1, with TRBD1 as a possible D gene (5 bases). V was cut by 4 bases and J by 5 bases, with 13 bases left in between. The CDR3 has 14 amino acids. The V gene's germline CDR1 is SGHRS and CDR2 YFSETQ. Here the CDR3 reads CASSKDTYNNEQFF. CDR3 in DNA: TGCGCCAGCAGCAAGGACACTTACAACAATGAGCAGTTCTTC.

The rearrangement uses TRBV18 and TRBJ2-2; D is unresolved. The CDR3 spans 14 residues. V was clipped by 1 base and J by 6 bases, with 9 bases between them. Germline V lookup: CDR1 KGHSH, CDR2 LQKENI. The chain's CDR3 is CASSPRTQSGELFF. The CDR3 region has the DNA TGTGCCAGCTCACCACGCACCCAATCCGGGGAGCTGTTTTTT.

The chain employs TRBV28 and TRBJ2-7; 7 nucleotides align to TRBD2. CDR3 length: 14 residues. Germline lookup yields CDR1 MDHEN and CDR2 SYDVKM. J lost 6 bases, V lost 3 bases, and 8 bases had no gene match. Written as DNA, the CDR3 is TGTGCCAGCAGTTTCGTCGGACTAGTCTTCGAGCAGTACTTC. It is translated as CASSFVGLVFEQYF.

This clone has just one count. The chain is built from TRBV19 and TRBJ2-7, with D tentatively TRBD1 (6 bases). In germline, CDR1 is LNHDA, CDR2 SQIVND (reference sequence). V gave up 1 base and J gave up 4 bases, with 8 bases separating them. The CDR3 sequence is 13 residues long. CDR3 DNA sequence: TGTGCCAGTAGTATAGGGACAGAATACGAGCAGTACTTC. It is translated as CASSIGTEYEQYF. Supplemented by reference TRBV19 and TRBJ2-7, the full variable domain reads DGGITQSPKYLFRKEGQNVTLSCEQNLNHDAMYWYRQDPGQGLRLIYYSQIVNDFQKGDIAEGYSVSREKKESFPLTVTSAQKNPTAFYLCASSIGTEYEQYFGPGTRLTVT.

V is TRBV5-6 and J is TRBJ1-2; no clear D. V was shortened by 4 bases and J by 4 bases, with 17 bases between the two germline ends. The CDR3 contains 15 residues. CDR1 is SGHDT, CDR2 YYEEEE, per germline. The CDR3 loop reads CASSQLGPSGYGYTF. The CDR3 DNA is TGTGCCAGCAGCCAATTAGGGCCCTCGGGCTATGGCTACACCTTC.

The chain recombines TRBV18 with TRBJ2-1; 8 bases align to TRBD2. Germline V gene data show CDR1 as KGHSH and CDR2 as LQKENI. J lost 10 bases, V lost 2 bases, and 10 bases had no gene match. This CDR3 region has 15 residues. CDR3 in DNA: TGTGCCAGCTCACCAGGGAGCGGGGGCCAGAGCGAGCAGTTCTTC. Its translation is CASSPGSGGQSEQFF.

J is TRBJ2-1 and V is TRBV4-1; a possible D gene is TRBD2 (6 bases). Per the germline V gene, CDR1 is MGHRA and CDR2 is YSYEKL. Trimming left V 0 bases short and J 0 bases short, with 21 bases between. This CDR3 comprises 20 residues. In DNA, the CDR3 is TGCGCCAGCAGCCAAGAAGGGTTACTAGCTCCCCTTCACTCCTACAATGAGCAGTTCTTC. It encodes CASSQEGLLAPLHSYNEQFF.

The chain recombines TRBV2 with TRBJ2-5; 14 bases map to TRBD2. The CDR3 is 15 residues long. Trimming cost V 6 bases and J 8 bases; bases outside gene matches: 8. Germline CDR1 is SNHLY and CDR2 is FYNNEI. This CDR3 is CASRETGLAGGTQYF. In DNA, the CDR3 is TGTGCCAGCAGAGAAACCGGACTAGCGGGAGGAACCCAGTACTTC. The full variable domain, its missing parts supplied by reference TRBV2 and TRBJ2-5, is EPEVTQTPSHQVTQMGQEVILRCVPISNHLYFYWYRQILGQKVEFLVSFYNNEISEKSEIFDDQFSVERPDGSNFTLKIRSTKLEDSAMYFCASRETGLAGGTQYFGPGTRLLVL.

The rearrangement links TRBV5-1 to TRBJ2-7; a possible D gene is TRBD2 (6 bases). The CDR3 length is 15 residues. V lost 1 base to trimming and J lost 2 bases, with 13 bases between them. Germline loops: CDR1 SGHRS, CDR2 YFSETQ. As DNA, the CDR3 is TGCGCCAGCAGCTTGATCGGGACTGGGGCCTACGAGCAGTACTTC. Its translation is CASSLIGTGAYEQYF. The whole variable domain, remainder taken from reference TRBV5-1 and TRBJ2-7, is KAGVTQTPRYLIKTRGQQVTLSCSPISGHRSVSWYQQTPGQGLQFLFEYFSETQRNKGNFPGRFSGRQFSNSRSEMNVSTLELGDSALYLCASSLIGTGAYEQYFGPGTRLTVT.

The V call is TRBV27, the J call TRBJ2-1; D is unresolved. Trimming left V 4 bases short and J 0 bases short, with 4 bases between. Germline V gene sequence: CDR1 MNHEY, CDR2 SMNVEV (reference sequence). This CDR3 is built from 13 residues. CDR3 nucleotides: TGTGCCAGCAGTTCAACCTCCTACAATGAGCAGTTCTTC. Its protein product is CASSSTSYNEQFF.

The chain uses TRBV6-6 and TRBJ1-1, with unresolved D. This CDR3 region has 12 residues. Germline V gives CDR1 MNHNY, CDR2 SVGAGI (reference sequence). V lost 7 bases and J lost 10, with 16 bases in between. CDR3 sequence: CASTGPKSGAFF. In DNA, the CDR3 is TGTGCCAGCACCGGACCCAAAAGCGGAGCTTTCTTT.

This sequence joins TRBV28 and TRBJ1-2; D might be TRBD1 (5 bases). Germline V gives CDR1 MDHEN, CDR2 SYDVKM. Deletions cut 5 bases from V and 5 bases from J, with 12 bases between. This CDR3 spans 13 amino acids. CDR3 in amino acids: CASSEGREYGYTF. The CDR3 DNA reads TGTGCCAGCAGTGAAGGCAGGGAGTATGGCTACACCTTC.

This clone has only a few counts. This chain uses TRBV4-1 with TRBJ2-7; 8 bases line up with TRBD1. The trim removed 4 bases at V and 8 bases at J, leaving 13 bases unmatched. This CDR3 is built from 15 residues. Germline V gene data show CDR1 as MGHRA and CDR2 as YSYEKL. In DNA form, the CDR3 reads TGCGCCAGCAGCCGAGTGGACAGGGCTCCTGACCAGCAGTACTTC. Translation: CASSRVDRAPDQQYF.

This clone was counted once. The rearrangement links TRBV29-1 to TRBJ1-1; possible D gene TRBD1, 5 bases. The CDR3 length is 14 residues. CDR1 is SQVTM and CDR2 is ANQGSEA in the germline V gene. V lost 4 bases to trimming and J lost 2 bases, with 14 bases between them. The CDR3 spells CSVGHGQLNTEAFF. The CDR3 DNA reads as TGCAGCGTTGGTCACGGACAACTAAACACTGAAGCTTTCTTT.

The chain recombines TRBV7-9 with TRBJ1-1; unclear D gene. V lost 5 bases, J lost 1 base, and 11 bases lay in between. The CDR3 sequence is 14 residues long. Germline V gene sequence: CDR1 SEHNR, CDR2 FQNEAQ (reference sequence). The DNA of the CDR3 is TGTGCCAGCAGCCCCCGGGGTGAGAACACTGAAGCTTTCTTT. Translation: CASSPRGENTEAFF.

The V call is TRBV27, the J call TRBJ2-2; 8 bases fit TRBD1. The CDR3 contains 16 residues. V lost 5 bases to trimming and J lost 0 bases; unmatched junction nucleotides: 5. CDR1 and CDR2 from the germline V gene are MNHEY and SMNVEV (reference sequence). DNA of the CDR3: TGTGCCAGCAGTATGACAGGGGTCGCGAACACCGGGGAGCTGTTTTTT. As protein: CASSMTGVANTGELFF.

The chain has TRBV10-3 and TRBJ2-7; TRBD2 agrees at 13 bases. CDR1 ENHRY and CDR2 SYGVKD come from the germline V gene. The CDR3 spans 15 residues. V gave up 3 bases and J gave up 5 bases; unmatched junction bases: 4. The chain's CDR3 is CAISDWTSGSHEQYF. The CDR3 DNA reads TGTGCCATCAGTGATTGGACTAGCGGGAGTCACGAGCAGTACTTC.

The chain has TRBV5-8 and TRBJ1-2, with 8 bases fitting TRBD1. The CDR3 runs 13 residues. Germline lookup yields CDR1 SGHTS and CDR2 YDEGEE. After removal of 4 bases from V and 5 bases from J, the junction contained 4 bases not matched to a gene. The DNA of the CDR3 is TGTGCCAGCAGCCTGGACAGGGTATATGGCTACACCTTC. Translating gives CASSLDRVYGYTF.

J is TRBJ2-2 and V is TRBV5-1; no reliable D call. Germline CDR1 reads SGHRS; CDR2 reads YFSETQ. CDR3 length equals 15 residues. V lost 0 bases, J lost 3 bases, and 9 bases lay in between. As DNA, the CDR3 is TGCGCCAGCAGCTTGGGGATTGAGGACACCGGGGAGCTGTTTTTT. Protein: CASSLGIEDTGELFF.

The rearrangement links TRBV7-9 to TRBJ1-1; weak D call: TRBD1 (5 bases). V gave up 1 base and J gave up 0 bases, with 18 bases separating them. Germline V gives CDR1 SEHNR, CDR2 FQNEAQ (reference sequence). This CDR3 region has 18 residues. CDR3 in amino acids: CASSLVPGWGGMNTEAFF. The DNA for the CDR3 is TGTGCCAGCAGCTTAGTTCCGGGCTGGGGGGGAATGAACACTGAAGCTTTCTTT. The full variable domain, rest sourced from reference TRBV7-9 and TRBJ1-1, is DTGVSQNPRHKITKRGQNVTFRCDPISEHNRLYWYRQTLGQGPEFLTYFQNEAQLEKSRLLSDRFSAERPKGSFSTLEIQRTEQGDSAMYLCASSLVPGWGGMNTEAFFGQGTRLTVV.

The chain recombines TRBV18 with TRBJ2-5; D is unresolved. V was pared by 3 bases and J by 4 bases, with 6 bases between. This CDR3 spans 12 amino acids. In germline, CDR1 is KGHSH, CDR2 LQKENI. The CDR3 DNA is TGTGCCAGCTCACCGGACGGAGAGACCCAGTACTTC. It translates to CASSPDGETQYF.

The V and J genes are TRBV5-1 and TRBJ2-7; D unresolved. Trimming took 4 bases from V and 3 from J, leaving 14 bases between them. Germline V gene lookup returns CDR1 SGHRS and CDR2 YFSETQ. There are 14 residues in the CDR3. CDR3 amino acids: CASSLMSLDYEQYF. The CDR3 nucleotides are TGCGCCAGCAGCCTGATGAGTTTGGACTACGAGCAGTACTTC.

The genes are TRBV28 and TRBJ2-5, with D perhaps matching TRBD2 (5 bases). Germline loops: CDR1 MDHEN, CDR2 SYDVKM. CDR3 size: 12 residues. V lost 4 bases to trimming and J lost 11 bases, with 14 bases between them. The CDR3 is CASSSPVGVQYF. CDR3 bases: TGTGCCAGCAGTTCCCCGGTCGGGGTGCAGTACTTC.

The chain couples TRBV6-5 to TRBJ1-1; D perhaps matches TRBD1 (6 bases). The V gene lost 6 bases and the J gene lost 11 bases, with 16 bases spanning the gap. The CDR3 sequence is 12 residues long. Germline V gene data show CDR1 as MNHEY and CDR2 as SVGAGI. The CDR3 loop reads CASRRTEGSAFF. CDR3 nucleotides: TGTGCCAGCAGAAGGACAGAAGGAAGCGCTTTCTTT.